These 18 T cell receptor beta chains came from one sample sequenced in a study of shared clonotypes between healthy human individuals. Only in-frame clones appear in the TCRdb table, and some are missing; sequencing was by immunoSEQ multiplex PCR. The sample has more than 2 million clones; roughly 95% are singletons. Source material: naive CD4+ T cells sorted from blood. Noted subset: CD45RA+ positively selected. The receptors shown here come from a man younger than 35 in good health.

The chain is built from TRBV6-5 and TRBJ2-5; 7 bases match TRBD2. CDR1 is MNHEY, CDR2 SVGAGI, per germline. The CDR3 is made up of 14 amino acids. V was pared by 6 bases and J by 4 bases, with 8 bases of the junction left unmatched. CDR3 sequence: CASSQTSSRETQYF. The CDR3 DNA is TGTGCCAGCAGCCAGACTAGCTCGCGAGAGACCCAGTACTTC.

J is TRBJ2-7 and V is TRBV28, with 8 bases identical to TRBD2. Germline CDR1 reads MDHEN; CDR2 reads SYDVKM. Trimming at V came to 2 bases and at J to 2 bases, leaving 5 bases not matched to a gene. The CDR3 runs 15 residues. Here the CDR3 DNA reads TGTGCCAGCAGTTTAAGTGCCGGGGGGGCCTACGAGCAGTACTTC. This sequence encodes CASSLSAGGAYEQYF. The full variable domain, rest sourced from reference TRBV28 and TRBJ2-7, is DVKVTQSSRYLVKRTGEKVFLECVQDMDHENMFWYRQDPGLGLRLIYFSYDVKMKEKGDIPEGYSVSREKKERFSLILESASTNQTSMYLCASSLSAGGAYEQYFGPGTRLTVT.

Written as DNA, the CDR3 is TGTGCCAGCAGTGACTTAGGGACTGGGGCCAACGTCCTGACTTTC. It specifies CASSDLGTGANVLTF. The V gene is TRBV2, the J gene TRBJ2-6, with unresolved D. This CDR3 spans 15 amino acids. V shed 3 bases and J shed 2 bases, with 8 bases lying between them. The germline gives CDR1 SNHLY, CDR2 FYNNEI.

The chain couples TRBV7-2 to TRBJ2-7; D is tentatively TRBD1 or TRBD2 (5 bases each). The CDR3 spans 14 residues. Deletions cut 0 bases from V and 7 bases from J, with 13 bases between. Germline V gene sequence: CDR1 SGHTA, CDR2 FQGNSA. In DNA form, the CDR3 reads TGTGCCAGCAGCTTAGCGGGGGTATCGGGGGAGCAGTACTTC. Translated, it gives CASSLAGVSGEQYF.

The chain has TRBV5-5 and TRBJ2-7, with 14 bases lining up with TRBD2. CDR1 is SGHKS, CDR2 YYEKEE, per germline (reference sequence). This CDR3 comprises 16 residues. J lost 5 bases, V lost 5 bases, and 9 bases had no gene match. CDR3 region: CASSPRLAGGQNEQYF. The CDR3 DNA reads TGTGCCAGCAGTCCTCGACTAGCGGGAGGGCAAAACGAGCAGTACTTC.

This chain joins TRBV2 and TRBJ1-5; the D is unclear. Germline V gene data show CDR1 as SNHLY and CDR2 as FYNNEI. V was cut by 3 bases and J by 4 bases, with 16 bases left in between. The length of the CDR3 is 16 residues. This CDR3 reads CASSDSAGRANQPQHF. In DNA form, the CDR3 reads TGTGCCAGCAGTGACTCCGCGGGTAGGGCGAATCAGCCCCAGCATTTT.

Only one count was recorded for this clone. The genes are TRBV7-2 and TRBJ2-7; the match to TRBD1 covers 8 bases. This CDR3 spans 14 amino acids. J gave up 3 bases and V 5 bases, and 6 bases lay outside the gene matches. Germline loops: CDR1 SGHTA, CDR2 FQGNSA. CDR3 sequence: CASSKDRGNYEQYF. The CDR3 nucleotides read TGTGCCAGCAGCAAAGACAGGGGAAACTACGAGCAGTACTTC.

This chain uses TRBV19 with TRBJ1-3, with a tentative D call TRBD1 (5 bases). V was pared by 4 bases and J by 2 bases, with 9 bases between. Germline V gene data show CDR1 as LNHDA and CDR2 as SQIVND (reference sequence). CDR3 length: 14 residues. The CDR3 DNA follows: TGTGCCAGTAGTAGACCAGGGACTGGAAACACCATATATTTT. Its translation is CASSRPGTGNTIYF.

V gene TRBV5-5 combines with J gene TRBJ2-7, with D uncertain. The CDR3 has 14 amino acids. Germline CDR1 reads SGHKS; CDR2 reads YYEKEE (reference sequence). Trimming removed 4 bases from V and 4 bases from J, with 15 bases in between. CDR3 residues: CASSGVGNWYEQYF. CDR3 DNA sequence: TGTGCCAGCAGCGGGGTAGGGAATTGGTACGAGCAGTACTTC.

The chain couples TRBV6-6 to TRBJ2-5; tentatively, D is TRBD1 or TRBD2 (5 bases each). V lost 4 bases and J lost 1, with 16 bases in between. CDR3 size: 16 residues. CDR1 and CDR2 from the germline V gene are MNHNY and SVGAGI (reference sequence). This chain's CDR3 is CASSFLRGTTQETQYF. CDR3 DNA: TGTGCCAGCAGTTTCCTCCGTGGGACGACCCAAGAGACCCAGTACTTC.

This clone was found once. The chain carries TRBV2 and TRBJ1-5; 10 bases align to TRBD1. V shed 6 bases, J shed 1 base, and the junction held 6 bases outside the gene matches. The CDR3 length is 16 residues. Per germline, CDR1 SNHLY and CDR2 FYNNEI. CDR3: CASSPDRGLSNQPQHF. The DNA for the CDR3 is TGTGCCAGCAGCCCCGACAGGGGGCTAAGCAATCAGCCCCAGCATTTT.

The rearrangement joins TRBV7-9 to TRBJ2-1, with D possibly TRBD2 on 5 matching bases. Per germline, CDR1 SEHNR and CDR2 FQNEAQ (reference sequence). V gave up 5 bases and J gave up 0 bases, with 14 bases separating them. The CDR3 sequence is 16 residues long. CDR3 residues: CASSPSGKSSYNEQFF. The DNA for the CDR3 is TGTGCCAGCAGCCCGAGCGGAAAGAGCTCCTACAATGAGCAGTTCTTC.

The V and J genes are TRBV5-1 and TRBJ2-7; 10 bases map to TRBD1. Germline V gene sequence: CDR1 SGHRS, CDR2 YFSETQ. The V and J ends lost 4 bases and 4 bases, in that order; junction bases with no gene match: 5. This CDR3 contains 14 residues. In DNA, the CDR3 is TGCGCCAGCAGCGGAGGGACAGGGGATTACGAGCAGTACTTC. As protein: CASSGGTGDYEQYF.

V is TRBV27 and J is TRBJ2-3; D tentatively fits TRBD1 or TRBD2 (6 bases each). V lost 5 bases to trimming and J lost 0 bases, with 24 bases between them. The CDR3 is 19 amino acids. The germline CDR1 and CDR2 sequences are MNHEY and SMNVEV (reference sequence). The CDR3 nucleotides are TGTGCCAGCAGTCCCCGCTGGGGGGCCGGTATAGTTAGCACAGATACGCAGTATTTT. Its translation: CASSPRWGAGIVSTDTQYF.

The rearrangement joins TRBV7-8 to TRBJ2-5; D is possibly TRBD1 or TRBD2 (5 bases each). The CDR3 totals 16 residues. V was trimmed by 5 bases and J by 6 bases, leaving 22 bases between them. Germline values: CDR1 SGHVS, CDR2 FQNEAQ. The CDR3 sequence: CASSLGWTPLGKTQYF. The CDR3 DNA reads as TGTGCCAGCAGCCTTGGCTGGACACCCCTCGGGAAGACCCAGTACTTC.

V usage is TRBV4-1 and J usage is TRBJ2-2; D may match TRBD1 or TRBD2 (6 bases each). Germline values: CDR1 MGHRA, CDR2 YSYEKL. The CDR3 extends over 17 amino acids. V was cut by 4 bases and J by 0 bases, with 15 bases left in between. The chain's CDR3 is CASSLVGGGPNTGELFF. CDR3 DNA sequence: TGCGCCAGCAGCCTAGTAGGGGGAGGCCCGAACACCGGGGAGCTGTTTTTT.

V gene TRBV4-3 combines with J gene TRBJ2-2; TRBD1 or TRBD2 may be the D gene (5 bases each). The CDR3 is 18 residues long. Trimming shortened V by 3 bases and J by 5 bases, and 22 bases separated the two germline ends. Germline lookup yields CDR1 LGHNA and CDR2 YSLEER. CDR3 residues: CASSQDVPPGASTGELFF. In DNA, the CDR3 is TGCGCCAGCAGCCAGGACGTCCCCCCCGGGGCCAGTACCGGGGAGCTGTTTTTT.

The CDR3 sequence is CASSQGASTDTQYF. The CDR3 DNA is TGCGCCAGCAGCCAAGGGGCTAGCACAGATACGCAGTATTTT. The J gene is TRBJ2-3, the V gene TRBV4-1; D unclear. V dropped 1 base and J dropped 0 bases, with 5 bases sitting between them. There are 14 residues in the CDR3. Looked up from germline, CDR1 is MGHRA and CDR2 is YSYEKL.